Listed below are T cell receptor beta chains from one sample, sequenced in a study of T-cell reconstitution after alpha-beta-depleted transplantation in children. TCRdb processed the PCR reads anew with MiXCR; each CDR3 protein has one entry. The sample yields hundreds of thousands of distinct CDR3 sequences, about 16% seen once. This specimen consisted of PBMCs, mostly from graft donor cells, obtained 360 days after TCRalphabeta/CD19-depleted stem cell transplant. These receptor sequences come from a male patient between 5 and 17 years old who had a stem cell transplant for acute lymphoblastic leukemia, so the T cells may come from the graft donor. CDR3s include the opening cysteine and the closing phenylalanine or tryptophan. Fields, in order: CDR3 DNA, CDR3 protein, D gene, V gene, J gene, clone size. D genes are given only for firm matches. Expanded clones get a size class; other rows say once, few or many, or leave the size out.

TGTGCCAGCAGATGGCAGGGGAAGTCATACGAGCAGTACTTC	CASRWQGKSYEQYF	.	TRBV27	TRBJ2-7	few
TGCGCCAGCAGCTCGGACAGGGGTTTGTATGGCTACACCTTC	CASSSDRGLYGYTF	TRBD1	TRBV5-1	TRBJ1-2	.
TGTGCCAGCAGTTTTCTGGGACAGGGTGAAAAACTGTTTTTT	CASSFLGQGEKLFF	TRBD1	TRBV12-3/TRBV12-4	TRBJ1-4	few
TGCGCCAGCAGCTTGTTTGCGGAATCTGAGCAGTTCTTC	CASSLFAESEQFF	.	TRBV5-1	TRBJ2-1	few
TGCGCCAGCAGCCGAGACAGGGATGAGACCCAGTACTTC	CASSRDRDETQYF	TRBD1	TRBV5-1	TRBJ2-5	many
TGCGCCAGCAGCCGGTGGGAGCCAGCGCGAATGGGTGAGCAGTTCTTC	CASSRWEPARMGEQFF	.	TRBV4-1	TRBJ2-1	many
TGTGCCAGCAGCCCACAGGGGGCGCAGTCTGGGGCCAACGTCCTGACTTTC	CASSPQGAQSGANVLTF	TRBD1	TRBV11-1	TRBJ2-6	.
TGCGCCAGCAGCCAAGAGGGCCTACCTAGCTCTGGGGCCAACGTCCTGACTTTC	CASSQEGLPSSGANVLTF	.	TRBV4-1	TRBJ2-6	.
TGTGCCACCAGCAGAGATGGGGCTTCCACAGATACGCAGTATTTT	CATSRDGASTDTQYF	.	TRBV15	TRBJ2-3	few
TGTGCCATCGCGGACAGGGAAGGGAATGGCTACACCTTC	CAIADREGNGYTF	TRBD1	TRBV10-3	TRBJ1-2	few
TGCGCCAGCAGCCGGGTCTCTACCGCAGCGGGAGCCCTATACTCCTACAATGAGCAGTTCTTC	CASSRVSTAAGALYSYNEQFF	TRBD2	TRBV4-1	TRBJ2-1	few
TGCAGTGCTAGGGTGGACAGGACGAACACTGAAGCTTTCTTT	CSARVDRTNTEAFF	TRBD1	TRBV20-1	TRBJ1-1	.
TGCAGTGCTGTGCCCCCCGAGGCGGGAGGGGCAGATACGCAGTATTTT	CSAVPPEAGGADTQYF	TRBD2	TRBV20-1	TRBJ2-3	few
TGTGCCAGCAGCTTACTAGCGTCCGCTACCGGGGAGCTGTTTTTT	CASSLLASATGELFF	.	TRBV7-3	TRBJ2-2	.
TGTGCTAGTGGTTTCGCGACAGGGGGGCGGGAGACCCAGTACTTC	CASGFATGGRETQYF	TRBD1	TRBV12-5	TRBJ2-5	.
TGTGCCAGCAGCCAAGAAATTCAAGAGACCCAGTACTTC	CASSQEIQETQYF	.	TRBV4-2	TRBJ2-5	few
TGTGCCAGCAGTGAAGGGTGGGCCAGGTTCGGTTGTGAGACCCAGTACTTC	CASSEGWARFGCETQYF	.	TRBV2	TRBJ2-5	few
TGTGCCAGCAGCTTAATTATGAGGAAGGGCGAGAACACTGAAGCTTTCTTT	CASSLIMRKGENTEAFF	.	TRBV7-3	TRBJ1-1	.
TGTGCCAGCAGCTTACCAACAGGGTATCACACCGGGGAGCTGTTTTTT	CASSLPTGYHTGELFF	.	TRBV7-9	TRBJ2-2	.
TGCAGTGCTAAGACAGGTGTCTATGGCTACACCTTC	CSAKTGVYGYTF	.	TRBV20-1	TRBJ1-2	few
TGTGCCAGCAGCTCCGACAGGCGGATGGATCAGCCCCAGCATTTT	CASSSDRRMDQPQHF	.	TRBV6-1	TRBJ1-5	few
TGTGCCAGCAGGGAATATGAGCAGTTCTTC	CASREYEQFF	.	TRBV2	TRBJ2-1	few
TGTGCCAGCAGTGAAGAGGGAGCTGTTAAGGAGACCCAGTACTTC	CASSEEGAVKETQYF	.	TRBV25-1	TRBJ2-5	few
TGCGCCAGCAGCCAACGGACAGGGACCACAGATACGCAGTATTTT	CASSQRTGTTDTQYF	TRBD1	TRBV5-1	TRBJ2-3	few
TGTGCCAGCAGCTCCGGGACAGCTAGTTTCGTCCTGACTTTC	CASSSGTASFVLTF	TRBD1	TRBV5-5	TRBJ2-6	.
TGTGCCAGCAGCCCCGACAGGTCGACCACAGATACGCAGTATTTT	CASSPDRSTTDTQYF	.	TRBV14	TRBJ2-3	few
TGTGCCAGCAGCCCCTCCGGGCCCGTTCAGGCTGAAGCTTTCTTT	CASSPSGPVQAEAFF	.	TRBV7-3	TRBJ1-1	.
TGCGCCAGCAGCCAAGATTGGACAGGCGGGTCACCCCTCCACTTT	CASSQDWTGGSPLHF	TRBD1	TRBV4-1	TRBJ1-6	few
TGCAGTGCCCCCCCCGGGGCCAAAAACATTCAGTACTTC	CSAPPGAKNIQYF	.	TRBV20-1	TRBJ2-4	few
TGTGCCAGCACCTCGGACGGGGTTATAGAGACCCAGTACTTC	CASTSDGVIETQYF	.	TRBV7-9	TRBJ2-5	few
TGTGCCAGCAGTTTCCCGGGACTAGCGTTGACCTACGAGCAGTACTTC	CASSFPGLALTYEQYF	TRBD2	TRBV12-3/TRBV12-4	TRBJ2-7	few
TGTGCCAGCAGCTTAGCGGGACGGCTCAATGAGCAGTTCTTC	CASSLAGRLNEQFF	.	TRBV7-9	TRBJ2-1	.
TGCGCCAGCAGCTTGGCCGGGACTAGCGGAAATTACGAGCAGTACTTC	CASSLAGTSGNYEQYF	TRBD2	TRBV5-1	TRBJ2-7	.
TGTGCCAGCAGTGAAGGGACAGCGACCTACGAGCAGTACTTC	CASSEGTATYEQYF	.	TRBV2	TRBJ2-7	.
TGTGCCAGCAGCTCGCCGGGACAGGGTTCCGGGGAGCTGTTTTTT	CASSSPGQGSGELFF	TRBD1	TRBV7-9	TRBJ2-2	few
TGTGCCTGGAGGCAGCCCGGGAGGCGGGATTTCTCCGAGCAGTACTTC	CAWRQPGRRDFSEQYF	TRBD2	TRBV30	TRBJ2-7	few
TGTGCCAGCAGTCCAAGTGGGGAGGAGACCCAGTACTTC	CASSPSGEETQYF	.	TRBV12-3/TRBV12-4	TRBJ2-5	many
TGTGCCACCAGTGAACTAGCGCGGCCTTTGGATGAGCAGTTCTTC	CATSELARPLDEQFF	TRBD2	TRBV24-1	TRBJ2-1	many
TGTGCCACCAGTGACCCCGGGACTAGCGGGAATGAGCAGTTCTTC	CATSDPGTSGNEQFF	TRBD2	TRBV24-1	TRBJ2-1	.
TGCGCCAGCAGCCAAACGACAGACATCTACGAGCAGTACTTC	CASSQTTDIYEQYF	.	TRBV4-1	TRBJ2-7	.
TGTGCCAGTACCTTATGGGCCGGGAGTAATGAGCAGTTCTTC	CASTLWAGSNEQFF	.	TRBV19	TRBJ2-1	.
TGCAGCGCCGTACGACTAGCGGGATTGTACAATGAGCAGTTCTTC	CSAVRLAGLYNEQFF	TRBD2	TRBV29-1	TRBJ2-1	few
TGTGCCAGCAGTATCAGACAATTGGCTGGGGCCAACGTCCTGACTTTC	CASSIRQLAGANVLTF	.	TRBV27	TRBJ2-6	few
TGCGCCAGCAGGCGGGACCACACCGGGGAGCTGTTTTTT	CASRRDHTGELFF	.	TRBV5-1	TRBJ2-2	once
TGTGCCAGCAGTTTATCCTCAGGACAGGGCAATCAGCCCCAGCATTTT	CASSLSSGQGNQPQHF	TRBD1	TRBV27	TRBJ1-5	few
TGCAGTGCTAGAGAAGTGATGAGGACTATCACCCAGGAGGAGACCGGGGAGCTGTTTTTT	CSAREVMRTITQEETGELFF	.	TRBV20-1	TRBJ2-2	few
TGTGCCAGCAGCTCAAACCCGGCCTACGAGCAGTACTTC	CASSSNPAYEQYF	.	TRBV7-9	TRBJ2-7	many
TGTGACAGCAGCTTAGTAATTCCAGTTGGGTACTATGGCTACACCTTC	CDSSLVIPVGYYGYTF	.	TRBV7-8	TRBJ1-2	.
TGTGCCAGCAGGGGGGGTCTAGCGGGAGAAGAGCAGTATTTT	CASRGGLAGEEQYF	TRBD2	TRBV3-1	TRBJ2-3	few
TGTGCCAGTCGGACGGGATTAAGCTCCTACAATGAGCAGTTCTTC	CASRTGLSSYNEQFF	.	TRBV12-3/TRBV12-4	TRBJ2-1	.
TGTGCCAGCAGCTCAAGTAACCGGACTAGCGGGAATCCGGACGGCGAGCAGTACTTC	CASSSSNRTSGNPDGEQYF	TRBD2	TRBV9	TRBJ2-7	.
TGTGCCAGCTCACCTTATAAAGATACGCAGTATTTT	CASSPYKDTQYF	.	TRBV18	TRBJ2-3	.
TGTGCCAGCAGAGGAGACAGAGGGCATAACGGGGAGCTGTTTTTT	CASRGDRGHNGELFF	.	TRBV12-3/TRBV12-4	TRBJ2-2	few